Listed below are T cell receptor beta chains from one sample, sequenced in a study of shared clonotypes between healthy human individuals. Sequencing used immunoSEQ multiplex PCR; TCRdb keeps in-frame clones, though not all of them. The repertoire holds 550,000 to 800,000 clones, with roughly 91% as singletons. The sequenced sample was memory CD8+ T cells from PBMCs. The receptors were gathered from a man between 18 and 29 years old in good health. Some clones in this sample may be carry-over from other donors' samples. Each CDR3 is given with its conserved first and last residue. The D gene is left open where the match is weak. Some rows have no size entry. The others give once, few or many, or a class for an expanded clone.

NA NA TRBJ1-2 TRBV7-6 CASSLSGTTYGYTF TGTGCCAGCAGCTTATCGGGAACAACCTATGGCTACACCTTC
NA NA TRBJ2-7 TRBV18 CASSLPSLSYEQYF TGTGCCAGCTCACTCCCCTCCCTGTCCTACGAGCAGTACTTC
TRBD2 NA TRBJ2-7 TRBV2 CASIGLAGGLGDEQYF TGTGCCAGCATCGGACTAGCGGGAGGGCTGGGGGACGAGCAGTACTTC
NA few TRBJ1-1 TRBV9 CASSPGGGAEAFF TGTGCCAGCAGCCCCGGGGGAGGGGCTGAAGCTTTCTTT
TRBD2 NA TRBJ2-7 TRBV5-4 CASSLKREVSSYEQYF TGTGCCAGCAGCTTGAAACGGGAGGTCTCCTCCTACGAGCAGTACTTC
NA NA TRBJ2-3 TRBV29-1 CRNRTTDTQYF TGCAGGAACAGGACCACAGATACGCAGTATTTT
NA many TRBJ1-1 TRBV4-3 CASSQMATENTEAFF TGCGCCAGCAGCCAAATGGCCACGGAGAACACTGAAGCTTTCTTT
TRBD1 NA TRBJ1-1 TRBV5-1 CASSTGVPTEAFF TGCGCCAGCAGCACAGGGGTGCCCACTGAAGCTTTCTTT
NA NA TRBJ2-3 TRBV7-9 CASSLATVSTDTQYF TGTGCCAGCAGCTTAGCTACAGTGAGCACAGATACGCAGTATTTT
NA NA TRBJ2-7 TRBV19 CASSPRTDYEQYF TGTGCCAGTAGTCCCAGGACGGACTACGAGCAGTACTTC
TRBD1 NA TRBJ1-2 TRBV2 CASSHRGWNYGYTF TGTGCCAGCAGTCACAGGGGATGGAACTATGGCTACACCTTC
TRBD1 NA TRBJ1-4 TRBV6-5 CASSPGQVANEKLFF TGTGCCAGCAGTCCCGGACAGGTGGCCAATGAAAAACTGTTTTTT
TRBD2 NA TRBJ2-2 TRBV25-1 CATTTGRGNTGELFF TGTGCCACCACGACGGGGAGGGGGAACACCGGGGAGCTGTTTTTT
NA NA TRBJ2-1 TRBV9 CASSAFGREIYNEQFF TGTGCCAGCAGCGCTTTTGGACGGGAAATATACAATGAGCAGTTCTTC
NA NA TRBJ1-6 TRBV27 CAHGGNSPLHF TGTGCCCACGGCGGTAATTCACCCCTCCACTTT
NA NA TRBJ2-3 TRBV7-8 CASSTTGRDADTQYF TGTGCCAGCAGCACGACAGGACGGGATGCAGATACGCAGTATTTT
NA NA TRBJ1-1 TRBV5-6 CASSLAPNTEAFF TGTGCCAGCAGCTTGGCGCCGAACACTGAAGCTTTCTTT
NA NA TRBJ1-1 TRBV13 CASSSQGTEAFF TGTGCCAGCAGCTCACAGGGTACTGAAGCTTTCTTT
NA NA TRBJ1-2 TRBV27 CASSLYVGMGSNYGYTF TGTGCCAGCAGTTTATATGTAGGGATGGGCTCTAACTATGGCTACACCTTC
NA NA TRBJ2-1 TRBV27 CASSLGPASQGQFF TGTGCCAGCAGTTTAGGGCCGGCCAGCCAGGGGCAGTTCTTC
TRBD2 NA TRBJ2-2 TRBV10-1 CASSEVAGGTGELFF TGCGCCAGCAGTGAGGTAGCGGGAGGCACCGGGGAGCTGTTTTTT
NA NA TRBJ2-1 TRBV6-1 CASSELSIGRSSYNEQFF TGTGCCAGCAGTGAACTTAGTATCGGGCGGAGCTCCTACAATGAGCAGTTCTTC
TRBD2 NA TRBJ2-7 TRBV9 CASSVSGVTYEQYF TGTGCCAGCAGCGTTAGCGGGGTGACCTACGAGCAGTACTTC
NA NA TRBJ2-1 TRBV28 CASSILISSYNEQFF TGTGCCAGCAGTATTCTGATTAGCTCCTACAATGAGCAGTTCTTC
NA NA TRBJ1-1 TRBV28 CASGGVTEAFF TGTGCCAGTGGGGGGGTCACTGAAGCTTTCTTT
TRBD1 NA TRBJ1-3 TRBV27 CASSSTGEEKNTIYF TGTGCCAGCAGTTCAACAGGGGAGGAGAAAAACACCATATATTTT
TRBD2 NA TRBJ2-7 TRBV7-9 CASSLATGLAVFDEQYF TGTGCCAGCAGCTTAGCAACGGGACTAGCGGTATTCGACGAGCAGTACTTC
TRBD1 NA TRBJ1-6 TRBV4-2 CASSQGQGASPLHF TGTGCCAGCAGCCAAGGACAGGGGGCTTCACCCCTCCACTTT
NA NA TRBJ2-1 TRBV19 CASGTLGSYNEQFF TGTGCCAGCGGGACATTAGGCTCCTACAATGAGCAGTTCTTC
NA NA TRBJ2-1 TRBV15 CATSRAWAQTRSYNEQFF TGTGCCACCAGCAGAGCTTGGGCTCAAACGCGGTCCTACAATGAGCAGTTCTTC
TRBD2 NA TRBJ2-1 TRBV5-8 CASSLPFVERGVDEQFF TGTGCCAGCAGCCTGCCCTTCGTTGAACGGGGGGTCGATGAGCAGTTCTTC
NA NA TRBJ2-7 TRBV5-6 CASRGQQGVYEQYF TGTGCCAGCAGAGGACAACAGGGTGTATACGAGCAGTACTTC
NA NA TRBJ2-7 TRBV27 CASKAGAYEQYF TGTGCCAGCAAGGCAGGGGCCTACGAGCAGTACTTC
NA NA TRBJ2-1 TRBV10-3 CAISEDPGASPGDEQFF TGTGCCATCAGTGAGGACCCAGGTGCGTCCCCTGGTGATGAGCAGTTCTTC
NA NA TRBJ2-7 TRBV27 CASSLRGAYEQYF TGTGCCAGCAGTTTACGTGGAGCCTACGAGCAGTACTTC
NA NA TRBJ2-1 TRBV10-1 CASSAIRGEQFF TGCGCCAGCAGCGCTATCCGTGGTGAGCAGTTCTTC
NA NA TRBJ2-7 TRBV7-9 CASSLAPGNHEQYF TGTGCCAGCAGCTTAGCGCCAGGGAACCACGAGCAGTACTTC
NA once TRBJ2-7 TRBV7-9 CASSLGPGTSLSEQYF TGTGCCAGCAGCTTAGGGCCCGGGACATCTTTAAGCGAGCAGTACTTC
TRBD2 NA TRBJ2-1 TRBV9 CASSVGTSFYNEQFF TGTGCCAGCAGCGTAGGGACTAGCTTCTACAATGAGCAGTTCTTC
NA NA TRBJ2-2 TRBV27 CASSPVGHRELFF TGTGCCAGCAGTCCCGTGGGGCATCGGGAGCTGTTTTTT
TRBD2 NA TRBJ2-1 TRBV27 CASSWTSGAQGGYNEQFF TGTGCCAGCAGTTGGACTAGCGGTGCCCAGGGGGGGTACAATGAGCAGTTCTTC
NA NA TRBJ2-1 TRBV28 CASSLPWDQEFQFF TGTGCCAGCAGTTTACCCTGGGACCAGGAATTTCAGTTCTTC
NA NA TRBJ1-5 TRBV5-4 CASSLRENQPQHF TGTGCCAGCAGCTTGCGGGAGAATCAGCCCCAGCATTTT
NA NA TRBJ2-7 TRBV11-2 CASSPYPGEQYF TGTGCCAGCAGCCCCTACCCAGGCGAGCAGTACTTC
NA NA TRBJ1-6 TRBV27 CASSLSRGSLGNSPLHF TGTGCCAGCAGTTTATCGCGGGGTTCCTTAGGAAATTCACCCCTCCACTTT
TRBD2 NA TRBJ2-5 TRBV5-1 CASSLPTSGRQETQYF TGCGCCAGCAGCTTGCCAACTAGCGGGAGGCAGGAGACCCAGTACTTC
NA NA TRBJ1-1 TRBV28 CASSYRPLNTEAFF TGTGCCAGCAGTTACAGACCTTTGAACACTGAAGCTTTCTTT
NA NA TRBJ1-2 TRBV25-1 CASSALGGYTF TGTGCCAGCAGTGCCCTTGGGGGCTACACCTTC
NA NA TRBJ2-1 TRBV5-4 CASSLRDADNEQFF TGTGCCAGCAGCTTGCGGGACGCTGACAATGAGCAGTTCTTC
NA NA TRBJ2-5 TRBV6-5 CASRPKGGGQETQYF TGTGCCAGCAGACCCAAGGGGGGCGGGCAAGAGACCCAGTACTTC
TRBD2 NA TRBJ2-2 TRBV6-6 CASSYGLALGPGELFF TGTGCCAGCAGTTACGGACTAGCTTTGGGACCCGGGGAGCTGTTTTTT
TRBD2 NA TRBJ2-3 TRBV16 CASSHLSGGASGTQYF TGTGCCAGCAGCCATCTTAGCGGGGGTGCCTCGGGTACGCAGTATTTT
NA NA TRBJ2-1 TRBV28 CASSFPRGQVNNEQFF TGTGCCAGCAGTTTTCCTCGCGGGCAGGTTAACAATGAGCAGTTCTTC
NA NA TRBJ2-7 TRBV4-3 CASSQERSYEQYF TGCGCCAGCAGCCAGGAGCGGTCCTACGAGCAGTACTTC